These T cell receptor beta chains were read from a single sample in a study of T-cell memory formation after mild COVID-19. MiXCR, applied by TCRdb to the 5' RACE reads, yields one record per CDR3 protein. Of 350,000 to 400,000 distinct CDR3 sequences listed, about 15% are singletons. Sequences were obtained from PBMCs or a T cell subset sorted from them (not recorded which). All receptors derive from a man aged 18 to 30 who had mild COVID-19 (a few samples of this study predate the infection). Cell type and time point are not known. The CDR3 runs from the conserved cysteine through the conserved F or W. D genes are given only for firm matches. The size field is filled for only some rows; it gives once, few, many or a size class.

cdr3_length j_call d_call clone_size v_call cdr3_aa cdr3_nt
13 TRBJ1-6 TRBD1 - TRBV20-1 CSARRTGVSPLHF TGCAGTGCTAGGCGGACAGGGGTCTCACCCCTCCACTTT
16 TRBJ2-2 TRBD2 - TRBV5-1 CASSPAGGPNTGELFF TGCGCCAGCAGCCCGGCGGGGGGACCTAACACCGGGGAGCTGTTTTTT
13 TRBJ1-1 - - TRBV11-3 CASSLDSDTEAFF TGTGCCAGCAGCTTAGATAGTGACACTGAAGCTTTCTTT
15 TRBJ2-7 - many TRBV5-1 CASSLGGGRSYEQYF TGCGCCAGCAGCTTGGGTGGGGGCCGCTCCTACGAGCAGTACTTC
11 TRBJ1-1 - - TRBV6-2/TRBV6-3 CASSEYTEAFF TGTGCCAGCTCCGAATACACTGAAGCTTTCTTT
14 TRBJ2-7 TRBD1 few TRBV5-1 CASSLGQGNNEQYF TGCGCCAGCAGCTTGGGACAGGGTAACAACGAGCAGTACTTC
13 TRBJ2-7 - - TRBV12-3/TRBV12-4 CASLISGTYEQYF TGTGCCAGCTTGATTAGCGGCACCTACGAGCAGTACTTC
15 TRBJ2-1 - few TRBV6-2/TRBV6-3 CASSGGPSSYNEQFF TGTGCCAGCAGCGGGGGCCCGAGCTCCTACAATGAGCAGTTCTTC
12 TRBJ1-2 - few TRBV10-3 CAIRDDRIGYTF TGTGCCATCAGGGATGACAGGATTGGCTACACCTTC
16 TRBJ1-2 TRBD1 - TRBV4-3 CASSQMEGQGASGYTF TGCGCCAGCAGCCAAATGGAGGGACAGGGGGCGAGTGGCTACACCTTC
13 TRBJ1-5 - - TRBV6-5 CASSYSIGQPQHF TGTGCCAGCAGTTACTCGATCGGTCAGCCCCAGCATTTT
15 TRBJ1-5 - - TRBV2 CARSGGVNSNQPQHF TGTGCCCGTTCTGGGGGGGTAAATAGCAATCAGCCCCAGCATTTT
13 TRBJ2-3 - few TRBV7-3 CASSIQGLDTQYF TGTGCCAGCAGCATCCAGGGATTAGATACGCAGTATTTT
18 TRBJ2-1 - - TRBV28 CASSLLASGGFSYNEQFF TGTGCCAGCAGTTTATTAGCCTCTGGCGGGTTCTCCTACAATGAGCAGTTCTTC
17 TRBJ2-2 - many TRBV5-1 CASSLLFPGYDTGELFF TGCGCCAGCAGCTTATTATTTCCGGGGTACGACACCGGGGAGCTGTTTTTT
17 TRBJ1-2 - - TRBV27 CASSELEAGGGPYGYTF TGTGCCAGCAGTGAATTAGAGGCGGGGGGAGGCCCCTATGGCTACACCTTC
16 TRBJ1-1 - few TRBV9 CASSVGGGSGNTEAFF TGTGCCAGCAGCGTAGGTGGGGGCTCGGGGAACACTGAAGCTTTCTTT
12 TRBJ1-5 - - TRBV24-1 CATSDLGRRLHF TGTGCCACCAGTGATTTGGGCAGGCGCCTACATTTT
15 TRBJ2-5 - few TRBV6-6 CASLGGGLIGETQYF TGTGCCAGCCTGGGAGGGGGCCTGATAGGAGAGACCCAGTACTTC
14 TRBJ1-1 TRBD1 - TRBV5-1 CASSLDGQGREAFF TGCGCCAGCAGCTTGGACGGACAGGGCCGTGAAGCTTTCTTT
15 TRBJ1-5 TRBD1 - TRBV10-3 CAISEGQASNQPQHF TGTGCCATCAGTGAGGGACAGGCTAGCAATCAGCCCCAGCATTTT
14 TRBJ2-3 TRBD2 few TRBV19 CASSSGGARDTQYF TGTGCCAGTTCTAGCGGGGGGGCAAGAGATACGCAGTATTTT
13 TRBJ2-1 - - TRBV5-6 CASSLSGPGEQFF TGTGCCAGCAGCTTATCCGGTCCGGGTGAGCAGTTCTTC
12 TRBJ1-1 - few TRBV19 CASRAPTTEAFF TGTGCCAGTCGGGCTCCTACCACTGAAGCTTTCTTT
16 TRBJ2-5 TRBD2 many TRBV3-1 CASSPKSGGVGETQYF TGTGCCAGCAGCCCCAAGAGCGGGGGGGTAGGAGAGACCCAGTACTTC
15 TRBJ2-1 - - TRBV6-5 CASSVNLDGDNEQFF TGTGCCAGCAGTGTGAACCTCGACGGAGACAATGAGCAGTTCTTC
15 TRBJ1-2 - few TRBV12-3/TRBV12-4 CASSPSTRRNYGYTF TGTGCCAGCAGTCCGAGCACCCGACGGAACTATGGCTACACCTTC
12 TRBJ2-1 TRBD2 - TRBV12-3/TRBV12-4 CASKPGGNEQFF TGTGCCAGCAAACCCGGGGGGAATGAGCAGTTCTTC
15 TRBJ1-1 TRBD1 - TRBV2 CASTRSTGGITEAFF TGTGCCAGCACTCGATCGACAGGGGGGATTACTGAAGCTTTCTTT
16 TRBJ2-2 - many TRBV5-1 CASSVRGSVATGELFF TGCGCCAGCAGCGTCAGAGGCTCCGTCGCCACCGGGGAGCTGTTTTTT
13 TRBJ1-1 - few TRBV9 CASSRGQGSEAFF TGTGCCAGCAGTCGTGGGCAGGGCTCTGAAGCTTTCTTT
13 TRBJ1-1 - - TRBV5-1 CASSEPGQGEAFF TGCGCCAGCAGCGAACCAGGGCAGGGTGAAGCTTTCTTT
16 TRBJ1-5 - few TRBV7-2 CASSLGGAGVNQPQHF TGTGCCAGCAGCTTAGGGGGAGCGGGAGTCAATCAGCCCCAGCATTTT